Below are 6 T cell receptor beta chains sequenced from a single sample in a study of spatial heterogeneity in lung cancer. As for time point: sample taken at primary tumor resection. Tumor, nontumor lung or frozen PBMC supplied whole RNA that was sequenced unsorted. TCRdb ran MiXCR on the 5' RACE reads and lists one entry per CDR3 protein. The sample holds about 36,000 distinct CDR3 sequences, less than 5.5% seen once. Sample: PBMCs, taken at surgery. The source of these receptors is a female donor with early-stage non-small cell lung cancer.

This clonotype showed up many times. CDR3 DNA sequence: TGTGCCAGCAGCCAAGGTGGGGGTGAGCAGTTCTTC. This gives the protein CASSQGGGEQFF. The chain has TRBV6-6 and TRBJ2-1; D might be TRBD1 or TRBD2, each matching 5 bases. The CDR3 spans 12 residues. The V gene's germline CDR1 is MNHNY and CDR2 SVGAGI (reference sequence). Trimming cost V 6 bases and J 9 bases, with 12 bases left between them.

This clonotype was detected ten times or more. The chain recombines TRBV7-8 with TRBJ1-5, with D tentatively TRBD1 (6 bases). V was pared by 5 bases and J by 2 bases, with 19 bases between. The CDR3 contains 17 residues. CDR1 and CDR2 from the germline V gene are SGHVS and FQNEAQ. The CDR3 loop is CASSIDRLPWGNQPQHF. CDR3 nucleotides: TGTGCCAGCAGCATCGACAGGCTACCGTGGGGCAATCAGCCCCAGCATTTT.

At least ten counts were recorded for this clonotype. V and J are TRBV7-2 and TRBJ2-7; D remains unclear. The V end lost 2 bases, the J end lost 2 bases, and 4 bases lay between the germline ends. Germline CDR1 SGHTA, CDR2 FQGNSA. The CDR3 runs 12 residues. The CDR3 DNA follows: TGTGCCAGCAGCTTACGGCCCTACGAGCAGTACTTC. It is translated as CASSLRPYEQYF.

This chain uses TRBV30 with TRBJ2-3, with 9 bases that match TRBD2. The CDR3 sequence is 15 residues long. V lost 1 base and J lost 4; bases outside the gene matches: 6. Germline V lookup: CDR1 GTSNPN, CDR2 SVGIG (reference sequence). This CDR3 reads CAWSGGGRAPDTQYF. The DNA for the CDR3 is TGTGCCTGGAGTGGTGGCGGGAGGGCCCCAGATACGCAGTATTTT. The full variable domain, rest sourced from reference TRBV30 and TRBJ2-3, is SQTIHQWPATLVQPVGSPLSLECTVEGTSNPNLYWYRQAAGRGLQLLFYSVGIGQISSEVPQNLSASRPQDRQFILSSKKLLLSDSGFYLCAWSGGGRAPDTQYFGPGTRLTVL.

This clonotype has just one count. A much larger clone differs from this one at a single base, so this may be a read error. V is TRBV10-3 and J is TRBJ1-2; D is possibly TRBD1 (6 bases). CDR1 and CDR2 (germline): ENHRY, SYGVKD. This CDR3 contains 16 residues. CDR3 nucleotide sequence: TGTGCCATCAGTACCGGGTTTGGACAGCCTAACTTTGGCTACACCTTC. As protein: CAISTGFGQPNFGYTF.

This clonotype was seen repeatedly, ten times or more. CDR3 loop: CASSPGTGELFF. The DNA of the CDR3 is TGTGCCAGCAGTCCCGGGACCGGGGAGCTGTTTTTT. The chain combines TRBV12-3 or TRBV12-4 with TRBJ2-2, with unresolved D. V was shortened by 5 bases and J by 5 bases, with 6 bases between the two germline ends. The CDR3 is 12 residues long.